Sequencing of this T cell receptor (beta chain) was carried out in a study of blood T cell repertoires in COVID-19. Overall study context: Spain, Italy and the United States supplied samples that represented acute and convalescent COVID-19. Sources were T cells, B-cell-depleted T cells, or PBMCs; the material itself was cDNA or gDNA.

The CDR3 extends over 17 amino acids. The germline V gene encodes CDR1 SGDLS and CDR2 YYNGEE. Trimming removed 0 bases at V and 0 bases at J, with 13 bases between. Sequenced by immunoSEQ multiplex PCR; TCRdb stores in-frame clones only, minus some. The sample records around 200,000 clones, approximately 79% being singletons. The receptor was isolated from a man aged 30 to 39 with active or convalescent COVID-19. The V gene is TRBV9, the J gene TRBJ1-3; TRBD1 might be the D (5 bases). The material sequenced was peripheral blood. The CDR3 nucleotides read TGTGCCAGCAGCGTAGCTGAGCGGGGGGTCTCTGGAAACACCATATATTTT. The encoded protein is CASSVAERGVSGNTIYF.